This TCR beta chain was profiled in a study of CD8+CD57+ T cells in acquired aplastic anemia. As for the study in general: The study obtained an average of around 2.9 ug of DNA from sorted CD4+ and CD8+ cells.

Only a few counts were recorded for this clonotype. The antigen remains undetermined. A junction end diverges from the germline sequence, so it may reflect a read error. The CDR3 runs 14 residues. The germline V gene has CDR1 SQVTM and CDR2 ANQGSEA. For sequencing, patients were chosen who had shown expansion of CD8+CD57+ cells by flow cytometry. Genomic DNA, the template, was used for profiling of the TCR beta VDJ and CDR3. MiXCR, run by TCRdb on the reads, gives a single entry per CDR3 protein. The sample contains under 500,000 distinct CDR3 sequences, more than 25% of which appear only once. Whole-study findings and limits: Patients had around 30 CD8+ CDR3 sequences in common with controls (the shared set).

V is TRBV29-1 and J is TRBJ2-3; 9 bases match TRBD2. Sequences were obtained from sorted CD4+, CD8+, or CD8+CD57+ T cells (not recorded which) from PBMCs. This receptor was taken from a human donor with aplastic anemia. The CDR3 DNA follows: TGTGCCAGCAGCCCCGGGACTAGCAAGGATACGCAGTATTTT. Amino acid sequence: CASSPGTSKDTQYF.